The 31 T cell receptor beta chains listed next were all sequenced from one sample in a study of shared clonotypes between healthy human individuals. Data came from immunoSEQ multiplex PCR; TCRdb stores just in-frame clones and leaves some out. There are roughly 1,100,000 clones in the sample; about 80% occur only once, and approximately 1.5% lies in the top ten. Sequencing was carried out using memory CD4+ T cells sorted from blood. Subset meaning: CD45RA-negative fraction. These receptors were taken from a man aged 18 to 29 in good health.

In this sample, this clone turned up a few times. In DNA form, the CDR3 reads TGTGCCAGCAGCTTGGTGGGATTCTCGACCGGGGCCAACGTCCTGACTTTC. It is translated as CASSLVGFSTGANVLTF. The chain employs TRBV7-2 and TRBJ2-6; D not resolved. The CDR3 sequence is 17 residues long. V was cut by 3 bases and J by 4 bases, with 16 bases left in between. In germline, CDR1 is SGHTA, CDR2 FQGNSA.

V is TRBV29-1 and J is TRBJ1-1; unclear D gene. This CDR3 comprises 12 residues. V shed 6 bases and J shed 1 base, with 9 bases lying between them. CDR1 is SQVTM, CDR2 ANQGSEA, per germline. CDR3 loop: CSVPKSNTEAFF. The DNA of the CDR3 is TGCAGCGTACCGAAATCGAACACTGAAGCTTTCTTT.

The CDR3 DNA reads as TGTGCCAGCAGTTCATCCGTCGGCGAGCAGTACTTC. Its protein is CASSSSVGEQYF. This chain joins TRBV6-5 and TRBJ2-7; no clear D. V gave up 4 bases and J gave up 6 bases, with 10 bases separating them. The CDR3 length is 12 residues. The germline CDR1 and CDR2 sequences are MNHEY and SVGAGI.

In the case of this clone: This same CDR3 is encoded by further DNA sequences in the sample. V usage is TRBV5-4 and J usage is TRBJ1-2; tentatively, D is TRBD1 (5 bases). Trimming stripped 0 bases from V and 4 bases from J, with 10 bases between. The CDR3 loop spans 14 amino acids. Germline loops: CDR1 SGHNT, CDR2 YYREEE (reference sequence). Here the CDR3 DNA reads TGTGCCAGCAGCTTGGCCCCGGGGACCTATGGCTACACCTTC. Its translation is CASSLAPGTYGYTF.

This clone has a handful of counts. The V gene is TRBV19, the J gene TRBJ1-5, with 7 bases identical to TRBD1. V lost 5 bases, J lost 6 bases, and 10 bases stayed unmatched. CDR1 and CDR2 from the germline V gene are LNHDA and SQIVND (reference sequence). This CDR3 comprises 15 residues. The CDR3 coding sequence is TGTGCCAGTAGTCGAGCAGGGGGATTTGGTCAGCCCCAGCATTTT. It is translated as CASSRAGGFGQPQHF.

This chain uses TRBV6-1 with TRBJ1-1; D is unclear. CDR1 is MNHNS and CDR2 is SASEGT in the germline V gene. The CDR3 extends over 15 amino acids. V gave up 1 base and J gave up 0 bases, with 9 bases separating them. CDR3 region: CASSEGVALNTEAFF. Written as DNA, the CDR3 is TGTGCCAGCAGTGAAGGAGTTGCCTTGAACACTGAAGCTTTCTTT.

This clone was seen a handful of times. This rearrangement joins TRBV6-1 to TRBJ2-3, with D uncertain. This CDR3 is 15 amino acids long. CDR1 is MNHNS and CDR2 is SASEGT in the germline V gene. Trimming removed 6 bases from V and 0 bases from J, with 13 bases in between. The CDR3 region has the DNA TGTGCCAGCAGGGATAGGAGAACTAGCACAGATACGCAGTATTTT. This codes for CASRDRRTSTDTQYF.

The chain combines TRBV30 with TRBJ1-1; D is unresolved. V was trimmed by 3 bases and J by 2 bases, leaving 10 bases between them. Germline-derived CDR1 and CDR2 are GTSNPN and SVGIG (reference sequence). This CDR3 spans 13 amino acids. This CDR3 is CAWRETSNTEAFF. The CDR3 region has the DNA TGTGCCTGGAGGGAGACAAGCAACACTGAAGCTTTCTTT.

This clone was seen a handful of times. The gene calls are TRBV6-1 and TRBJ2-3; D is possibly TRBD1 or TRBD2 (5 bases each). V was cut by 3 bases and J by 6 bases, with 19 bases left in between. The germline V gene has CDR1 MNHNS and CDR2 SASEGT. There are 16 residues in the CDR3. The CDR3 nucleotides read TGTGCCAGCAGTGATCCGGGCCAGGCCTGGGGGGATACGCAGTATTTT. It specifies CASSDPGQAWGDTQYF.

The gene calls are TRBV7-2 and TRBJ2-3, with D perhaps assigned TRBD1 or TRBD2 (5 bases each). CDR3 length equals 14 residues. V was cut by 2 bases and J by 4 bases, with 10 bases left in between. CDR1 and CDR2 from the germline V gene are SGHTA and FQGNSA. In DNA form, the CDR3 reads TGTGCCAGCAGCTTATGGGGGATGGCAGATACGCAGTATTTT. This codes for CASSLWGMADTQYF.

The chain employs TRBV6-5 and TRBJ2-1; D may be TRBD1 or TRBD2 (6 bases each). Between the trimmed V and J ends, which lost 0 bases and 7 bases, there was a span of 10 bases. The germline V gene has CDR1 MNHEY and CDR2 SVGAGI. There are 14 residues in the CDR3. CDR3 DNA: TGTGCCAGCAGTTACTCAAGGGGGAGGAATGAGCAGTTCTTC. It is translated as CASSYSRGRNEQFF.

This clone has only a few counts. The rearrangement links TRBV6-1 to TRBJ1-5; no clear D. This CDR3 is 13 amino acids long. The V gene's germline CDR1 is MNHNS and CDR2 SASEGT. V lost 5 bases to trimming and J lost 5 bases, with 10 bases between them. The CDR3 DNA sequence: TGTGCCAGCAGTTTAGGCCCTTATCAGCCCCAGCATTTT. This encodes CASSLGPYQPQHF.

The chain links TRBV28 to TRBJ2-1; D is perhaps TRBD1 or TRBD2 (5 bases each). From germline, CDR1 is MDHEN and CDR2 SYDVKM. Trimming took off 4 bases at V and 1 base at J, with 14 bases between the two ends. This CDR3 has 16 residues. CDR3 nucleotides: TGTGCCAGCAGTTCCCGAGGGGCGGTATCCTACAATGAGCAGTTCTTC. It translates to CASSSRGAVSYNEQFF.

The CDR3 DNA sequence: TGTGCCAGCAGCCTCTTTGGGTTATTAGCGGGGAACTACGAGCAGTACTTC. Amino acids: CASSLFGLLAGNYEQYF. This sequence joins TRBV7-2 and TRBJ2-7; 8 bases line up with TRBD2. The V segment lost 5 bases and the J segment 3 bases; nucleotides outside the gene matches: 15. The CDR3 extends over 17 amino acids. Germline assignment: CDR1 SGHTA and CDR2 FQGNSA. Supplemented by reference TRBV7-2 and TRBJ2-7, the full variable domain reads GAGVSQSPSNKVTEKGKDVELRCDPISGHTALYWYRQSLGQGLEFLIYFQGNSAPDKSGLPSDRFSAERTGGSVSTLTIQRTQQEDSAVYLCASSLFGLLAGNYEQYFGPGTRLTVT.

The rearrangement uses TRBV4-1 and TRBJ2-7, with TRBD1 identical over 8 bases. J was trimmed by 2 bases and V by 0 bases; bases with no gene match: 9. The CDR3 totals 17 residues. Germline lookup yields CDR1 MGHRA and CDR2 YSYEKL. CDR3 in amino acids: CASSQEWIPGGAYEQYF. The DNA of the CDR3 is TGCGCCAGCAGCCAAGAATGGATCCCAGGGGGCGCCTACGAGCAGTACTTC.

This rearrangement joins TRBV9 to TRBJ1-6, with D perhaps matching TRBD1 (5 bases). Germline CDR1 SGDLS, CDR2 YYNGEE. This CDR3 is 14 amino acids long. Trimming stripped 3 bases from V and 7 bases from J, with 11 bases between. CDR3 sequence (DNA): TGTGCCAGCAGCGCCCGGGACCGCAATTCACCCCTCCACTTT. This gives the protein CASSARDRNSPLHF. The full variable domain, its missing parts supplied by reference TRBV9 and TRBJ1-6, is DSGVTQTPKHLITATGQRVTLRCSPRSGDLSVYWYQQSLDQGLQFLIQYYNGEERAKGNILERFSAQQFPDLHSELNLSSLELGDSALYFCASSARDRNSPLHFGNGTRLTVT.

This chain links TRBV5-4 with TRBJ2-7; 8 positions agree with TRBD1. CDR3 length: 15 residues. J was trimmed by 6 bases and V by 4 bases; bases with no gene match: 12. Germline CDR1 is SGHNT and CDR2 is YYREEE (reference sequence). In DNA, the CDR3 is TGTGCCAGCAGCACCCCCGCGACAGGGGTTTCCGAGCAGTACTTC. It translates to CASSTPATGVSEQYF.

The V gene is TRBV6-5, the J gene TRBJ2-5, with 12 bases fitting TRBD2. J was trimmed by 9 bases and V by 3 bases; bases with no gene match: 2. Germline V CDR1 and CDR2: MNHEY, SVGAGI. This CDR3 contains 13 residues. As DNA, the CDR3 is TGTGCCAGCAGTTATCTAGCGGGGGGGTCCCAGTACTTC. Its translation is CASSYLAGGSQYF.

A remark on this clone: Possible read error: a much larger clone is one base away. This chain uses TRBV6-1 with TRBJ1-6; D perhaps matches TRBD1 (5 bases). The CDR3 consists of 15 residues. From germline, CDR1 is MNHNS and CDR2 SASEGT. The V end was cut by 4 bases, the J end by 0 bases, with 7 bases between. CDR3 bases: TGTGCCAGCAGTGCAGGGAGCTCCTATAATTCACCCCTCCACTTT. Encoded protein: CASSAGSSYNSPLHF.

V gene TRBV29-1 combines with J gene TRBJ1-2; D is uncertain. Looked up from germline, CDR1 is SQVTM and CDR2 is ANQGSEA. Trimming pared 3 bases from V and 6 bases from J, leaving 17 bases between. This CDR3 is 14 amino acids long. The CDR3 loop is CSVDRGPVEDGYTF. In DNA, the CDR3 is TGCAGCGTTGATCGTGGTCCCGTGGAGGATGGCTACACCTTC.

The CDR3 is CASSELRGVGTEAFF. The DNA of the CDR3 is TGTGCCAGCAGTGAACTTCGGGGGGTGGGCACTGAAGCTTTCTTT. This rearrangement joins TRBV6-1 to TRBJ1-1; D possibly corresponds to TRBD1 (5 bases). Per germline, CDR1 MNHNS and CDR2 SASEGT. Trimming took off 2 bases at V and 4 bases at J, with 14 bases between the two ends. The CDR3 extends over 15 amino acids.

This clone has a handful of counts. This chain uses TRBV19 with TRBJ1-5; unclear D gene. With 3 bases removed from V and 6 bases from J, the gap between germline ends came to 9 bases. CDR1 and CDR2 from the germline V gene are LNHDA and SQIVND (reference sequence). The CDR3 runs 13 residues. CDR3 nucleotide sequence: TGTGCCAGTAGTATCGAGTTCACTCAGCCCCAGCATTTT. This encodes CASSIEFTQPQHF.

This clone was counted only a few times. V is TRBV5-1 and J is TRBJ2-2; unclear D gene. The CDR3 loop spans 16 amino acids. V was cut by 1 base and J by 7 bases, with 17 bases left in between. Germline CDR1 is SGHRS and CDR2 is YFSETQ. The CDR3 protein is CASSLMSSGIIGELFF. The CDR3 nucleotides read TGCGCCAGCAGCTTGATGTCCTCAGGTATCATCGGGGAGCTGTTTTTT.

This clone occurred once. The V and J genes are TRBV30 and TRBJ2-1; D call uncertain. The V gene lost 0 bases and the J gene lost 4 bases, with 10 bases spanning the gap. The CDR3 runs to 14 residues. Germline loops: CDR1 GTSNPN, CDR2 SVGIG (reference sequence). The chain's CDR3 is CAWSVRLEYNEQFF. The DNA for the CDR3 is TGTGCCTGGAGTGTACGGCTAGAATACAATGAGCAGTTCTTC.

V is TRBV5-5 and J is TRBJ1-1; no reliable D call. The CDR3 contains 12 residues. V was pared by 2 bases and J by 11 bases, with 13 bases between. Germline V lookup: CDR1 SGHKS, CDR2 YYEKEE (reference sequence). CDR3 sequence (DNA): TGTGCCAGCAGCTTATCCCTCGGAGGGGCTTTCTTT. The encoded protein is CASSLSLGGAFF.

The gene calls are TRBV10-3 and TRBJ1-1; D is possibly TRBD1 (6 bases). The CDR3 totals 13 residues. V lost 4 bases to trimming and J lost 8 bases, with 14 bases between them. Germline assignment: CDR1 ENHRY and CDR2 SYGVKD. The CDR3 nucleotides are TGTGCCATCAGTGGGGAGATTACAGGGGAAGCTTTCTTT. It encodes CAISGEITGEAFF.

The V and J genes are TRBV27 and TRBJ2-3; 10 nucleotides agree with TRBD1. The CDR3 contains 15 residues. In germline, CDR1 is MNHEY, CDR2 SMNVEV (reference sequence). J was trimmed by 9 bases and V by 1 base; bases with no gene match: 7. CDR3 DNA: TGTGCCAGCAGTTTATGGGGACAGGGGAGGGACACGCAGTATTTT. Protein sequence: CASSLWGQGRDTQYF.

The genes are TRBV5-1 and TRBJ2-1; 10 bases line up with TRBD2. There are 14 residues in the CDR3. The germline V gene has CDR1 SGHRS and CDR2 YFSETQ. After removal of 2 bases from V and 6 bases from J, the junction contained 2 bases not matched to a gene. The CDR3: CASSFSGGVNEQFF. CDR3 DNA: TGCGCCAGCAGCTTCAGCGGGGGGGTCAATGAGCAGTTCTTC.

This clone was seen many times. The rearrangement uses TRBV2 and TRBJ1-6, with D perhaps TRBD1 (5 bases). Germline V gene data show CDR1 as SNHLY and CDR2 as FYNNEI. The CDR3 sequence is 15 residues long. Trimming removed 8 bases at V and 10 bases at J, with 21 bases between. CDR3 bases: TGTGCCAGCCGGAACGGGGCAGGGCCGGAATCACCCCTCCACTTT. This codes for CASRNGAGPESPLHF.

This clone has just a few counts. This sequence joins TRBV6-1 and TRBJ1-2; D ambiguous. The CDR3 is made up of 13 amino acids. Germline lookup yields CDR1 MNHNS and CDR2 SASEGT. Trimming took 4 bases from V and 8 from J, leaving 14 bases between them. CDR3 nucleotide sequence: TGTGCCAGCAGTGCGCGGGCCATCCGAGGCTACACCTTC. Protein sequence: CASSARAIRGYTF.

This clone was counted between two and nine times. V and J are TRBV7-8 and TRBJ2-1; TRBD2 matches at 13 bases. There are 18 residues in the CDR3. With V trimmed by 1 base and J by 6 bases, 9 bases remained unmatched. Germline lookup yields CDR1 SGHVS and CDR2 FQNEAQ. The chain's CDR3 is CASSLGPGLAGVLNEQFF. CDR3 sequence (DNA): TGTGCCAGCAGCTTAGGACCAGGACTAGCGGGAGTACTCAATGAGCAGTTCTTC. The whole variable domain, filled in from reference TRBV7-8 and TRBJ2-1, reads GAGVSQSPRYKVAKRGQDVALRCDPISGHVSLFWYQQALGQGPEFLTYFQNEAQLDKSGLPSDRFFAERPEGSVSTLKIQRTQQEDSAVYLCASSLGPGLAGVLNEQFFGPGTRLTVL.